These 27 T cell receptor beta chains share one sample of origin, sequenced in a study of CD8+ T cells in alopecia areata. The sequencing template was cDNA reverse transcribed from extracted RNA. Assay used: immunoSEQ multiplex PCR; TCRdb lists only in-frame clones, some missing. The table has roughly 190,000 clones, roughly 60% seen once. The treatment was: oral pan-JAK inhibitor, 5-10 mg twice daily. Here the sequenced sample was CD4+ T cells sorted from blood, taken at week 24, from a patient treated with tofacitinib. These receptors were obtained from a human donor with alopecia areata.

The chain recombines TRBV4-3 with TRBJ2-2; D is unclear. This CDR3 spans 15 amino acids. The V end was cut by 4 bases, the J end by 5 bases, with 14 bases between. The germline gives CDR1 LGHNA, CDR2 YSLEER. CDR3 region: CASSPIQTFTGELFF. The CDR3 DNA reads as TGCGCCAGCAGCCCAATCCAGACATTTACCGGGGAGCTGTTTTTT.

A few counts support this clone. One end of the junction is discordant with germline, which a read error may explain. The chain combines TRBV20-1 with TRBJ1-2, with 7 positions matching TRBD1. Germline assignment: CDR1 DFQATT and CDR2 SNEGSKA (reference sequence). The CDR3 length is 10 residues. For the CDR3, the DNA is TGCAGTCCTTATCAGGGGGTTCTGATTTTC. Translation: CSPYQGVLIF.

This clone has more than one count but fewer than ten. The chain recombines TRBV7-8 with TRBJ2-1; D is possibly TRBD2 (5 bases). Germline CDR1 reads SGHVS; CDR2 reads FQNEAQ. The CDR3 runs 13 residues. Between the trimmed V and J ends, which lost 2 bases and 8 bases, there was a span of 10 bases. CDR3 bases: TGTGCCAGCAGCTTAATACGGGGTCATGAGCAGTTCTTC. This codes for CASSLIRGHEQFF.

The chain is built from TRBV20-1 and TRBJ2-3; D not resolved. This CDR3 has 11 amino acids. CDR1 and CDR2 from the germline V gene are DFQATT and SNEGSKA (reference sequence). Trimming stripped 3 bases from V and 5 bases from J, with 6 bases between. CDR3 residues: CSARLVDTQYF. CDR3 DNA: TGCAGTGCTAGGCTTGTAGATACGCAGTATTTT.

A remark on this clone: Different DNA sequences within this sample yield the same CDR3. The chain uses TRBV29-1 and TRBJ2-7; 8 nucleotides line up with TRBD1. This CDR3 is built from 14 residues. J gave up 0 bases and V 6 bases, and 7 bases lay outside the gene matches. Germline-derived CDR1 and CDR2 are SQVTM and ANQGSEA. This CDR3 reads CSVGRTGSSYEQYF. CDR3 DNA: TGCAGCGTGGGCCGGACAGGGAGCTCCTACGAGCAGTACTTC.

The rearrangement joins TRBV30 to TRBJ1-2; weak D call: TRBD1 (6 bases). With 0 bases removed from V and 8 bases from J, the gap between germline ends came to 13 bases. The CDR3 spans 13 residues. Germline loops: CDR1 GTSNPN, CDR2 SVGIG (reference sequence). CDR3 bases: TGTGCCTGGAGTGTCGCCCCAGGGGTAGGCTACACCTTC. It specifies CAWSVAPGVGYTF. The whole variable domain, remainder taken from reference TRBV30 and TRBJ1-2, is SQTIHQWPATLVQPVGSPLSLECTVEGTSNPNLYWYRQAAGRGLQLLFYSVGIGQISSEVPQNLSASRPQDRQFILSSKKLLLSDSGFYLCAWSVAPGVGYTFGSGTRLTVV.

The count of this clone is one. For the CDR3, the DNA is TGTGCCTGGAGGTCTGAGGGGGAAGCTTTCTTT. It translates to CAWRSEGEAFF. This chain joins TRBV30 and TRBJ1-1; maybe TRBD1 (5 bases). The CDR3 spans 11 residues. V lost 3 bases and J lost 8, with 10 bases in between. The germline V gene has CDR1 GTSNPN and CDR2 SVGIG (reference sequence).

This clone was seen more than once but under ten times. The chain recombines TRBV20-1 with TRBJ1-1; D is ambiguous. The CDR3 loop spans 11 amino acids. Germline assignment: CDR1 DFQATT and CDR2 SNEGSKA (reference sequence). V was trimmed by 3 bases and J by 6 bases, leaving 8 bases between them. DNA for the CDR3: TGCAGTGCTAGGAGTTACTCTGAAGCTTTCTTT. Encoded protein: CSARSYSEAFF.

The V and J genes are TRBV2 and TRBJ2-7; TRBD2 aligns across 10 bases. CDR1 and CDR2 (germline): SNHLY, FYNNEI. V lost 1 base, J lost 4 bases, and 7 bases stayed unmatched. There are 16 residues in the CDR3. The CDR3 loop reads CASSEDGGLAPYEQYF. In DNA form, the CDR3 reads TGTGCCAGCAGTGAAGATGGGGGACTAGCGCCGTACGAGCAGTACTTC.

A few counts support this clone. CDR3 bases: TGTGCTAGTGGGGAGGGGTACCTAGCCTCCACAGATACGCAGTATTTT. Translating it yields CASGEGYLASTDTQYF. The chain couples TRBV12-5 to TRBJ2-3; perhaps TRBD2 as D (6 bases). There are 16 residues in the CDR3. From germline, CDR1 is LGHNT and CDR2 FRNRAP. V was shortened by 6 bases and J by 2 bases, with 18 bases between the two germline ends.

This chain connects TRBV7-9 to TRBJ2-3; D might be TRBD2 (6 bases). Germline V gives CDR1 SEHNR, CDR2 FQNEAQ (reference sequence). Trimming cost V 5 bases and J 1 base, with 13 bases left between them. The CDR3 spans 15 residues. The CDR3 region is CASSISGSRTDTQYF. In nucleotides, the CDR3 is TGTGCCAGCAGCATTAGCGGATCTCGCACAGATACGCAGTATTTT.

The chain links TRBV5-5 to TRBJ2-5; D possibly matches TRBD1 or TRBD2 (5 bases each). The germline V gene encodes CDR1 SGHKS and CDR2 YYEKEE (reference sequence). The CDR3 has 14 residues. The V and J ends lost 4 bases and 4 bases respectively, with 14 bases between them. DNA for the CDR3: TGTGCCAGCAGCCTCCGGGGTCAGGGAGAGACCCAGTACTTC. Protein sequence: CASSLRGQGETQYF. The full variable domain, with the rest looked up from reference TRBV5-5 and TRBJ2-5, is DAGVTQSPTHLIKTRGQQVTLRCSPISGHKSVSWYQQVLGQGPQFIFQYYEKEERGRGNFPDRFSARQFPNYSSELNVNALLLGDSALYLCASSLRGQGETQYFGPGTRLLVL.

This chain links TRBV5-1 with TRBJ2-7; TRBD1 aligns across 7 bases. The trim removed 0 bases at V and 7 bases at J, leaving 10 bases unmatched. CDR3 length: 15 residues. From germline, CDR1 is SGHRS and CDR2 YFSETQ. CDR3 loop: CASSLAAGGSREQYF. In nucleotides, the CDR3 is TGCGCCAGCAGCTTGGCCGCAGGGGGATCTAGGGAGCAGTACTTC.

The J gene is TRBJ2-7, the V gene TRBV2, with D perhaps matching TRBD1 or TRBD2 (5 bases each). V lost 2 bases and J 5 bases, leaving 13 bases between the germline ends. Germline CDR1 is SNHLY and CDR2 is FYNNEI. This CDR3 has 14 amino acids. In nucleotides, the CDR3 is TGTGCCAGCAGTGAATACCTGGGGGTCGACGAGCAGTACTTC. Protein: CASSEYLGVDEQYF.

V and J are TRBV14 and TRBJ1-2, with D uncertain. The germline V gene has CDR1 SGHDN and CDR2 FVKESK. The CDR3 totals 13 residues. Trimming removed 0 bases from V and 8 bases from J, with 10 bases in between. DNA for the CDR3: TGTGCCAGCAGCCAAGATGGCCGCGGGGGCTACACCTTC. It translates to CASSQDGRGGYTF. Full variable domain (rest looked up from reference TRBV14 and TRBJ1-2): EAGVTQFPSHSVIEKGQTVTLRCDPISGHDNLYWYRRVMGKEIKFLLHFVKESKQDESGMPNNRFLAERTGGTYSTLKVQPAELEDSGVYFCASSQDGRGGYTFGSGTRLTVV.

The chain recombines TRBV4-3 with TRBJ2-1; TRBD1 matches at 8 bases. The CDR3 covers 15 residues. The J segment lost 4 bases and the V segment lost 0 bases, leaving 2 bases of the junction unmatched. Germline assignment: CDR1 LGHNA and CDR2 YSLEER. The CDR3 loop is CASSQEGQEYNEQFF. In nucleotides, the CDR3 is TGCGCCAGCAGCCAAGAGGGACAGGAGTACAATGAGCAGTTCTTC.

The chain recombines TRBV29-1 with TRBJ2-5, with D possibly called TRBD1 or TRBD2 (5 bases each). V dropped 7 bases and J dropped 5 bases, with 14 bases sitting between them. Germline V gene sequence: CDR1 SQVTM, CDR2 ANQGSEA. The CDR3 is 12 residues long. This chain's CDR3 is CSASGAGETQYF. CDR3 nucleotides: TGCAGCGCATCCGGGGCCGGGGAGACCCAGTACTTC.

This clone was detected a few times. The chain uses TRBV29-1 and TRBJ2-7, with a possible D match to TRBD1 (6 bases). Trimming removed 4 bases at V and 4 bases at J, with 11 bases between. The CDR3 runs to 12 residues. CDR1 and CDR2 (germline): SQVTM, ANQGSEA. CDR3 DNA: TGCAGCGTTGGGACAGACTTATACGAGCAGTACTTC. Encoded protein: CSVGTDLYEQYF.

Only a few counts were recorded for this clone. This chain links TRBV29-1 with TRBJ2-1; the D is unclear. Trimming cost V 4 bases and J 9 bases, with 10 bases left between them. Per the germline V gene, CDR1 is SQVTM and CDR2 is ANQGSEA. The CDR3 covers 11 residues. The CDR3 region is CSVVNLGEQFF. The CDR3 region has the DNA TGCAGCGTTGTAAACTTGGGTGAGCAGTTCTTC.

The chain employs TRBV2 and TRBJ2-3; perhaps TRBD1 as D (6 bases). The length of the CDR3 is 16 residues. With 7 bases removed from V and 6 bases from J, the gap between germline ends came to 23 bases. Germline assignment: CDR1 SNHLY and CDR2 FYNNEI. The CDR3 DNA follows: TGTGCCAGCACCTCGACGGTGACAGGCAAGATTGATACGCAGTATTTT. Translated: CASTSTVTGKIDTQYF.

The rearrangement links TRBV29-1 to TRBJ2-7; 8 positions agree with TRBD2. Trimming took 4 bases from V and 5 from J; bases not matched to a gene: 4. The CDR3 totals 12 residues. From germline, CDR1 is SQVTM and CDR2 ANQGSEA. The CDR3 sequence is CSVVVGGDEQYF. In DNA form, the CDR3 reads TGCAGCGTTGTGGTCGGGGGGGACGAGCAGTACTTC.

The V gene is TRBV9, the J gene TRBJ1-1; 7 positions agree with TRBD1. There are 14 residues in the CDR3. Germline assignment: CDR1 SGDLS and CDR2 YYNGEE. Losses at the gene ends were 4 bases for V and 5 bases for J; bases not matched to a gene: 8. This CDR3 is CASSPSRGGTEAFF. The CDR3 nucleotides are TGTGCCAGCAGCCCCTCCAGGGGGGGGACTGAAGCTTTCTTT. The entire variable domain, with the rest obtained from reference TRBV9 and TRBJ1-1, is as follows: DSGVTQTPKHLITATGQRVTLRCSPRSGDLSVYWYQQSLDQGLQFLIQYYNGEERAKGNILERFSAQQFPDLHSELNLSSLELGDSALYFCASSPSRGGTEAFFGQGTRLTVV.

This chain links TRBV5-1 with TRBJ1-1; perhaps TRBD1 as D (6 bases). Germline CDR1 and CDR2: SGHRS and YFSETQ. CDR3 size: 14 residues. V was clipped by 2 bases and J by 4 bases, with 12 bases between them. The CDR3 DNA is TGCGCCAGCAGCTTACAGGGAGGAGTCACTGAAGCTTTCTTT. Protein product: CASSLQGGVTEAFF.

In this sample, this clone turned up a few times. V and J are TRBV15 and TRBJ2-7, with D tentatively TRBD1 (5 bases). The ends were cut back, 0 bases at V and 2 bases at J, with 11 bases in the middle. The V gene's germline CDR1 is LNHNV and CDR2 YYDKDF (reference sequence). The CDR3 spans 15 residues. CDR3 sequence: CATSRDRDRTYEQYF. CDR3 DNA: TGTGCCACCAGCAGAGATCGCGACAGAACCTACGAGCAGTACTTC.

The rearrangement links TRBV7-9 to TRBJ2-2, with no clear D. V was trimmed by 3 bases and J by 1 base, leaving 6 bases between them. From germline, CDR1 is SEHNR and CDR2 FQNEAQ (reference sequence). This CDR3 has 14 amino acids. The CDR3 loop is CASSFPVNTGELFF. The DNA for the CDR3 is TGTGCCAGCAGCTTTCCAGTGAACACCGGGGAGCTGTTTTTT. Full variable domain (rest looked up from reference TRBV7-9 and TRBJ2-2): DTGVSQNPRHKITKRGQNVTFRCDPISEHNRLYWYRQTLGQGPEFLTYFQNEAQLEKSRLLSDRFSAERPKGSFSTLEIQRTEQGDSAMYLCASSFPVNTGELFFGEGSRLTVL.

The chain combines TRBV6-1 with TRBJ1-5; 11 bases line up with TRBD1. The CDR3 extends over 16 amino acids. CDR1 is MNHNS and CDR2 is SASEGT in the germline V gene. V was pared by 4 bases and J by 7 bases, with 9 bases of the junction left unmatched. The CDR3 region is CASSALDRGRGQPQHF. CDR3 nucleotide sequence: TGTGCCAGCAGTGCTTTGGACAGGGGGCGAGGGCAGCCCCAGCATTTT.

The V call is TRBV29-1, the J call TRBJ1-2; D gene ambiguous. In germline, CDR1 is SQVTM, CDR2 ANQGSEA. Trimming shortened V by 0 bases and J by 2 bases, and 10 bases separated the two germline ends. This CDR3 comprises 14 residues. CDR3 bases: TGCAGCGTTGAAGATTTGGGCTTCAACTATGGCTACACCTTC. Protein: CSVEDLGFNYGYTF. The entire variable domain, with the rest obtained from reference TRBV29-1 and TRBJ1-2, is as follows: SAVISQKPSRDICQRGTSLTIQCQVDSQVTMMFWYRQQPGQSLTLIATANQGSEATYESGFVIDKFPISRPNLTFSTLTVSNMSPEDSSIYLCSVEDLGFNYGYTFGSGTRLTVV.